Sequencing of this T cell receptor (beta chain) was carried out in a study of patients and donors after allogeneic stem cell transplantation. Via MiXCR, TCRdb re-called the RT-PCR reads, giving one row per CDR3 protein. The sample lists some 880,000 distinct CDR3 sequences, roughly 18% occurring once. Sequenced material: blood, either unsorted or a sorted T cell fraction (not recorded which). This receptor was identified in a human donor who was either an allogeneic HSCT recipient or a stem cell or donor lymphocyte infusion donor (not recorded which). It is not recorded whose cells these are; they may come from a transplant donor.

CDR3 DNA: TGTGCCAGCAGCTTCGTGGCAGGGATCGCTTTCGAGCAGTACTTC. Translated: CASSFVAGIAFEQYF. The chain has TRBV7-9 and TRBJ2-7, with D possibly matching TRBD1 (5 bases). CDR3 length equals 15 residues. With 3 bases removed from V and 6 bases from J, the gap between germline ends came to 18 bases. Germline CDR1 reads SEHNR; CDR2 reads FQNEAQ (reference sequence).